Here is one TCR beta chain with its context. The sample holds many counts of this clonotype. This clone's antigen is unknown. Base-call qualities are not available, and no considerably larger clone is one nucleotide away. The sequencing machine was an Illumina HiSeq 2000. TCR beta chain libraries were generated through multiplex PCR amplification. High-throughput sequencing was used to analyze the amplified TCR beta chain products. TCRdb reanalyzed the raw reads on its own, using fastp at Q25 for trimming and MiXCR for clone calling, and kept in-frame beta chains. Rows with one shared CDR3 protein collapse into an entry with the most common genes and DNA. The sample contains about 21,000 distinct CDR3 sequences, around 55% of them found a single time. The leading ten clones occupy about 13% of the sample. This entry belongs to a study of breast tumors, draining lymph nodes, adjacent tissues (TCRdb year 2016). In the study overall: In breast cancer patients, the study compared the TCR beta repertoires of tumor, adjacent nontumor tissue and axillary lymph nodes. In human breast cancer, the study set out to assess how tumor, surrounding tissue and draining lymph node repertoires relate to one another and whether T cells might be exchanged between them.

From cysteine to phenylalanine, the CDR3 is 15 amino acids long. Only the CDR3 part of the read is kept: 45 bases, read in frame from the first base. V has 4 bases trimmed and J has 6 bases trimmed; junction bases matching no gene number 9. For CDR1 and CDR2, the germline V gene lists MGHRA and YSYEKL. The investigation overall reported the following: T-cell repertoire diversity in tumors was found to be lower than in lymph nodes but higher than in nontumor tissue, and preferential V and J gene usage was observed. The conclusion that tumor T cells originate in lymph nodes was presented as consistent with a hypothesis rather than as directly demonstrated. The data were considered consistent with most tumor T cells being derived from the lymph node and subsequently expanding within tumor tissue. Tumor and nontumor tissue repertoires were significantly more similar in luminal-like than in basal-like breast cancer.

Sequencing used breast tumor tissue. The sequence was collected from a female donor with breast cancer. Some clones in this sample may be carry-over from other donors' samples. The rearranged chain carries TRBV4-1 and TRBJ2-1, with 7 bases matching TRBD2. The DNA sequence follows: TGCGCCAGCAGCCTCCTTAGCGGGCAGGTCAATGAGCAGTTCTTC. It encodes CASSLLSGQVNEQFF.